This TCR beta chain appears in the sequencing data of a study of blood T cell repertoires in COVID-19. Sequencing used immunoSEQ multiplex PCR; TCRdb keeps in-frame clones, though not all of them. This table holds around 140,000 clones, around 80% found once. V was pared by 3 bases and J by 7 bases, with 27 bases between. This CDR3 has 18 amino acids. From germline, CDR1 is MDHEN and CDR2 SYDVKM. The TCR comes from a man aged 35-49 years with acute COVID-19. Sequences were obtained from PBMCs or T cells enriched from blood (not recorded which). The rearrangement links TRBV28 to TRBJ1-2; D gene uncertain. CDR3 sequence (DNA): TGTGCCAGCAGTTTTTCGGGAATCGGGAACCCGTTAAGAGGTGGCTACACCTTC. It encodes CASSFSGIGNPLRGGYTF.